The 9 T cell receptor beta chains presented below share a single source sample, sequenced in a study of OX40 agonist ivuxolimab in advanced cancers. The assay was immunoSEQ multiplex PCR, and TCRdb's table has in-frame clones only and misses some. Of around 95,000 clones detected, 90% to 95% appear once; the ten largest clones hold 0.25% to 0.3%. The material sequenced was CD4+ or CD8+ T cells sorted from blood, taken in a trial of the OX40 agonist ivuxolimab. The receptors shown here come from an adult with an advanced solid tumor such as melanoma, head and neck, liver or kidney cancer.

The rearrangement uses TRBV27 and TRBJ2-6, with no clear D. V was trimmed by 4 bases and J by 0 bases, leaving 13 bases between them. Looked up from germline, CDR1 is MNHEY and CDR2 is SMNVEV (reference sequence). This CDR3 has 17 amino acids. CDR3 nucleotides: TGTGCCAGCAGTTATACCCCCACCCTCTCTGGGGCCAACGTCCTGACTTTC. Translating it yields CASSYTPTLSGANVLTF. The full variable domain, rest sourced from reference TRBV27 and TRBJ2-6, is EAQVTQNPRYLITVTGKKLTVTCSQNMNHEYMSWYRQDPGLGLRQIYYSMNVEVTDKGDVPEGYKVSRKEKRNFPLILESPSPNQTSLYFCASSYTPTLSGANVLTFGAGSRLTVL.

CDR3 in amino acids: CASNTLTNNEQFF. The DNA for the CDR3 is TGTGCCAGTAATACCCTAACAAACAATGAGCAGTTCTTC. The chain is built from TRBV19 and TRBJ2-1; no clear D gene. Looked up from germline, CDR1 is LNHDA and CDR2 is SQIVND (reference sequence). The CDR3 runs 13 residues. V was shortened by 7 bases and J by 5 bases, with 12 bases between the two germline ends.

This sequence joins TRBV21-1 and TRBJ1-2; TRBD1, the table's D call, lacks a check against the DNA. TRBV21-1 is reported as a pseudogene. The length of the CDR3 is 17 residues. CDR3 coding DNA: TGTGCCAGCAGCAAAGTGAGTATCCAGGGTTCGTGTTATGGCTACACCTTC. This translates into CASSKVSIQGSCYGYTF.

The genes are TRBV6-5 and TRBJ2-1, with 9 nucleotides matching TRBD1. The CDR3 is 14 residues long. The germline CDR1 and CDR2 sequences are MNHEY and SVGAGI. V trimming: 7 bases; J trimming: 4 bases; junction bases outside the gene matches: 5. CDR3 protein: CASNGGQGYNEQFF. CDR3 sequence (DNA): TGTGCCAGCAATGGTGGACAGGGGTACAATGAGCAGTTCTTC.

J is TRBJ2-5 and V is TRBV25-1; TRBD1 is a possible D gene (6 bases). There are 13 residues in the CDR3. The V and J ends lost 7 bases and 4 bases respectively, with 13 bases between them. The V gene's germline CDR1 is MGHDK and CDR2 SYGVNS. CDR3 coding DNA: TGTGCCAGCATGCAGGGGTCACGAGAGACCCAGTACTTC. Protein product: CASMQGSRETQYF.

The V gene is TRBV5-4, the J gene TRBJ2-3; the D call may be TRBD1 or TRBD2 (6 bases each). This CDR3 is 14 amino acids long. V was clipped by 1 base and J by 4 bases, with 10 bases between them. Per germline, CDR1 SGHNT and CDR2 YYREEE (reference sequence). CDR3 coding DNA: TGTGCCAGCAGCTTGTGGGGGGCGGCAGATACGCAGTATTTT. It translates to CASSLWGAADTQYF.

The CDR3 spells CASSLGWGTEAFF. The CDR3 bases are TGTGCCAGCAGTCTCGGTTGGGGCACTGAAGCTTTCTTT. The chain couples TRBV27 to TRBJ1-1; D unresolved. This CDR3 has 13 amino acids. Trimming took 5 bases from V and 4 from J, leaving 11 bases between them. In germline, CDR1 is MNHEY, CDR2 SMNVEV (reference sequence).

The chain has TRBV7-2 and TRBJ2-3; no reliable D call. Germline loops: CDR1 SGHTA, CDR2 FQGNSA. The CDR3 sequence is 11 residues long. V shed 4 bases and J shed 2 bases, with 1 base lying between them. CDR3 loop: CASSSTDTQYF. The CDR3 nucleotides read TGTGCCAGCAGCTCCACAGATACGCAGTATTTT.

V usage is TRBV30 and J usage is TRBJ1-4; D unclear. Germline V CDR1 and CDR2: GTSNPN, SVGIG (reference sequence). V lost 8 bases and J lost 3, with 19 bases in between. The CDR3 has 15 amino acids. This CDR3 reads CAILDLGIANEKLFF. CDR3 sequence (DNA): TGTGCCATCCTGGACTTGGGGATAGCTAATGAAAAACTGTTTTTT.